The 22 T cell receptor beta chains given below trace back to one sample, sequenced in a study of blood T cells in healthy people across ages. It was with a sample-barcoded 5' primer and a J-beta primer mix that a second PCR of roughly 7 to 12 cycles was run. From the 5' RACE reads, TCRdb called clonotypes with MiXCR, one entry per CDR3 protein. The top ten clones hold roughly 3.5% of a sample with some 800,000 distinct CDR3 sequences, 20% to 25% of them seen once. Separately, the same data were catalogued under a study of T cells of mothers and their children.

Sequencing used blood. The receptors were sampled from a boy younger than 18 in good health.

This clonotype appeared a few times. The rearrangement uses TRBV2 and TRBJ2-7, with 9 positions matching TRBD1. This CDR3 comprises 14 residues. The V gene's germline CDR1 is SNHLY and CDR2 FYNNEI. V lost 4 bases, J lost 3 bases, and 4 bases stayed unmatched. The CDR3 here is CASSGGGQGYEQYF. Written as DNA, the CDR3 is TGTGCCAGCAGTGGAGGGGGACAGGGCTACGAGCAGTACTTC.

This clonotype has only a few counts. This chain links TRBV6-6 with TRBJ2-1; D may be TRBD2 (5 bases). Trimming took 3 bases from V and 2 from J, leaving 14 bases between them. CDR3 length: 16 residues. Germline CDR1 MNHNY, CDR2 SVGAGI (reference sequence). The CDR3 loop is CASSYLRTGTYNEQFF. CDR3 in DNA: TGTGCCAGCAGTTATCTCCGGACGGGGACCTACAATGAGCAGTTCTTC.

The chain employs TRBV12-3 or TRBV12-4 and TRBJ2-2; TRBD2 is a possible D gene (6 bases). Trimming removed 3 bases at V and 3 bases at J, with 8 bases between. This CDR3 has 14 residues. CDR3 in amino acids: CASSLIADTGELFF. The CDR3 nucleotides are TGTGCCAGCAGTTTGATAGCGGACACCGGGGAGCTGTTTTTT.

The CDR3 nucleotides are TGCAGTGCGGTCAGACCCGAACTAGCCAAAAACATTCAGTACTTC. This sequence encodes CSAVRPELAKNIQYF. The rearrangement links TRBV20-1 to TRBJ2-4; D is uncertain. CDR1 is DFQATT, CDR2 SNEGSKA, per germline (reference sequence). The length of the CDR3 is 15 residues. V shed 6 bases and J shed 0 bases, with 15 bases lying between them.

The chain couples TRBV29-1 to TRBJ1-4; D uncertain. Germline CDR1 SQVTM, CDR2 ANQGSEA. Trimming removed 6 bases from V and 7 bases from J, with 9 bases in between. This CDR3 has 11 residues. The CDR3: CSVSKGEKLFF. The CDR3 nucleotides are TGCAGCGTCTCCAAGGGTGAAAAACTGTTTTTT.

V is TRBV12-3 or TRBV12-4 and J is TRBJ1-2; the D is unclear. The CDR3 is 14 amino acids. Trimming removed 4 bases at V and 0 bases at J, with 9 bases between. Here the CDR3 reads CASSSRVANYGYTF. In DNA, the CDR3 is TGTGCCAGCAGTTCCCGGGTCGCTAACTATGGCTACACCTTC.

This clonotype was seen more than once but under ten times. The chain uses TRBV7-2 and TRBJ2-7; no clear D gene. Trimming shortened V by 2 bases and J by 4 bases, and 12 bases separated the two germline ends. The germline CDR1 and CDR2 sequences are SGHTA and FQGNSA. This CDR3 has 14 amino acids. The CDR3: CASSLNDLPYEQYF. CDR3 sequence (DNA): TGTGCCAGCAGCTTAAACGACCTGCCGTACGAGCAGTACTTC. Variable domain in full (rest from reference TRBV7-2 and TRBJ2-7): GAGVSQSPSNKVTEKGKDVELRCDPISGHTALYWYRQSLGQGLEFLIYFQGNSAPDKSGLPSDRFSAERTGGSVSTLTIQRTQQEDSAVYLCASSLNDLPYEQYFGPGTRLTVT.

A note on this clonotype: One end of the junction does not line up with germline, which may come from a read error. The gene calls are TRBV5-1 and TRBJ2-1, with 15 bases fitting TRBD2. Germline CDR1 SGHRS, CDR2 YFSETQ. The CDR3 consists of 14 residues. The CDR3 DNA sequence: TGCGCCAGCAGCCCCGGGACTAGCGGGGGGCCTATTTTTTTC. As protein: CASSPGTSGGPIFF.

The chain is built from TRBV29-1 and TRBJ2-1; 11 bases agree with TRBD1. Germline loops: CDR1 SQVTM, CDR2 ANQGSEA. V lost 6 bases, J lost 10 bases, and 5 bases stayed unmatched. CDR3 length equals 12 residues. CDR3 region: CSVSGTGGEQFF. CDR3 DNA sequence: TGCAGCGTCTCCGGGACAGGGGGAGAGCAGTTCTTC.

The V call is TRBV9, the J call TRBJ2-3; D is ambiguous. The V and J ends lost 4 bases and 1 base respectively, with 16 bases between them. The CDR3 loop spans 16 amino acids. Germline V lookup: CDR1 SGDLS, CDR2 YYNGEE. This chain's CDR3 is CASSPQFSLGTDTQYF. The CDR3 nucleotides are TGTGCCAGCAGCCCACAATTCTCCCTAGGCACAGATACGCAGTATTTT.

This clonotype was detected a few times. The chain employs TRBV5-1 and TRBJ2-5; 7 bases are a match to TRBD1. CDR1 SGHRS and CDR2 YFSETQ come from the germline V gene. The ends lost 0 bases at V and 2 bases at J; junction bases unmatched: 4. This CDR3 has 15 amino acids. CDR3 in amino acids: CASSLEGAKQETQYF. CDR3 sequence (DNA): TGCGCCAGCAGCTTGGAGGGGGCAAAGCAAGAGACCCAGTACTTC.

This clonotype was seen at least ten times. CDR3 sequence: CASSPGTGDYEQYF. In nucleotides, the CDR3 is TGTGCCAGCAGTCCCGGGACAGGGGACTACGAGCAGTACTTC. The chain employs TRBV18 and TRBJ2-7; 10 bases are a match to TRBD1. The V gene's germline CDR1 is KGHSH and CDR2 LQKENI. The junction had 7 bases not matched to a gene; V was cut back by 8 bases and J by 3 bases. CDR3 size: 14 residues. Based on the CDR3 plus reference TRBV18 and TRBJ2-7, the full variable domain is NAGVMQNPRHLVRRRGQEARLRCSPMKGHSHVYWYRQLPEEGLKFMVYLQKENIIDESGMPKERFSAEFPKEGPSILRIQQVVRGDSAAYFCASSPGTGDYEQYFGPGTRLTVT.

The J gene is TRBJ1-2, the V gene TRBV6-5; D gene unclear. V was cut by 5 bases and J by 4 bases, with 11 bases left in between. CDR1 MNHEY and CDR2 SVGAGI come from the germline V gene. The CDR3 sequence is 13 residues long. CDR3 DNA: TGTGCCAGCAGTGCCGGGGTTCTCTATGGCTACACCTTC. Amino acids: CASSAGVLYGYTF.

This chain uses TRBV27 with TRBJ2-3; 8 nucleotides agree with TRBD2. V trimming: 6 bases; J trimming: 0 bases; junction bases outside the gene matches: 5. Germline lookup yields CDR1 MNHEY and CDR2 SMNVEV (reference sequence). The CDR3 consists of 15 residues. The CDR3 loop is CASSPIAGSTDTQYF. CDR3 nucleotide sequence: TGTGCCAGCAGCCCGATAGCGGGGAGCACAGATACGCAGTATTTT.

This clonotype was picked up many times. This rearrangement joins TRBV20-1 to TRBJ2-3; TRBD2 aligns across 10 bases. The CDR3 length is 15 residues. In germline, CDR1 is DFQATT, CDR2 SNEGSKA (reference sequence). J gave up 5 bases and V 0 bases, and 5 bases lay outside the gene matches. The CDR3 spells CSARELAGVGDTQYF. The CDR3 nucleotides are TGCAGTGCTAGAGAGCTAGCGGGAGTGGGAGATACGCAGTATTTT.

The chain is built from TRBV11-1 and TRBJ1-4, with TRBD1 as a possible D gene (6 bases). The V end was cut by 5 bases, the J end by 10 bases, with 14 bases between. The CDR3 is 13 residues long. Germline-derived CDR1 and CDR2 are SGHAT and FQDESV (reference sequence). CDR3 residues: CASSQNRVGKLFF. CDR3 in DNA: TGTGCCAGCAGCCAGAACAGGGTTGGAAAACTGTTTTTT.

The genes are TRBV7-9 and TRBJ1-2; D uncertain. This CDR3 region has 13 residues. Trimming stripped 5 bases from V and 4 bases from J, with 11 bases between. Germline CDR1 reads SEHNR; CDR2 reads FQNEAQ (reference sequence). The CDR3 loop reads CASSPSALYGYTF. CDR3 bases: TGTGCCAGCAGCCCCTCGGCCCTCTATGGCTACACCTTC.

V is TRBV29-1 and J is TRBJ2-7, with TRBD2 identical over 7 bases. Germline V lookup: CDR1 SQVTM, CDR2 ANQGSEA. This CDR3 has 13 residues. Germline trimming cut 2 bases from V and 2 bases from J; bases unmatched to any gene: 3. CDR3 DNA: TGCAGCGTTGAAAGGAGCGGGACCTACGAGCAGTACTTC. This encodes CSVERSGTYEQYF.

The chain couples TRBV19 to TRBJ1-1; D gene uncertain. CDR1 LNHDA and CDR2 SQIVND come from the germline V gene (reference sequence). Trimming stripped 3 bases from V and 1 base from J, with 12 bases between. This CDR3 region has 15 residues. The CDR3 bases are TGTGCCAGTAGTATCGGAGAACCCGCGAACACTGAAGCTTTCTTT. It encodes CASSIGEPANTEAFF.

The J gene is TRBJ1-1, the V gene TRBV12-3 or TRBV12-4; a weak D match, TRBD1 (5 bases). The V gene lost 5 bases and the J gene lost 4 bases, with 17 bases spanning the gap. The CDR3 is 15 residues long. DNA of the CDR3: TGTGCCAGCAGTCTTGGTTGGGGGGACGTCACTGAAGCTTTCTTT. Translating it yields CASSLGWGDVTEAFF.

This clonotype was recorded at least ten times. The chain joins TRBV12-3 or TRBV12-4 to TRBJ1-1, with 7 bases matching TRBD1. This CDR3 comprises 14 residues. The trim removed 2 bases at V and 4 bases at J, leaving 4 bases unmatched. The CDR3 reads CASSLLAGGTEAFF. The CDR3, as DNA: TGTGCCAGCAGTTTATTGGCAGGGGGCACTGAAGCTTTCTTT.

This clonotype was recorded a few times. The V and J genes are TRBV7-9 and TRBJ1-1; D not resolved. The germline gives CDR1 SEHNR, CDR2 FQNEAQ (reference sequence). Trimming took off 3 bases at V and 6 bases at J, with 14 bases between the two ends. The CDR3 contains 14 residues. The CDR3 DNA reads TGTGCCAGCAGCTTCGGCAACCTCGGCGCTGAAGCTTTCTTT. It yields the protein CASSFGNLGAEAFF.